This TCR beta chain was sequenced for a study of T cells in women clearing cervical HPV infection. Regarding the study as a whole: CIN3+ cases had significantly higher TCR repertoire richness than controls, but evenness did not differ.

Trimming left V 5 bases short and J 4 bases short, with 14 bases between. The CDR3 is 15 amino acids. Germline V gives CDR1 SEHNR, CDR2 FQNEAQ (reference sequence). Comments on this clone: Its specificity is unknown. The read ends 3 residues before the CDR3 terminus; that terminus is restored from the germline J gene.

All participants had a single incident cervical HPV16 infection, and prevalent HPV16 infections were excluded. TCRdb's copy holds only in-frame clones and misses some; the assay was immunoSEQ multiplex PCR. The sample totals around 31,000 clones; its top ten clones hold 4.2%. The origin of this receptor is a woman aged 18 to 75 with a cervical HPV16 infection that either progressed to CIN3+ or cleared (not recorded which). J is TRBJ2-2 and V is TRBV7-9; tentative D call: TRBD1 (5 bases). The sequenced material came from blood buffy coat. CDR3 amino acids: CASSPFDSFTGELFF. The CDR3 bases that were read are TGTGCCAGCAGCCCATTCGACAGCTTCACCGGGGAG.